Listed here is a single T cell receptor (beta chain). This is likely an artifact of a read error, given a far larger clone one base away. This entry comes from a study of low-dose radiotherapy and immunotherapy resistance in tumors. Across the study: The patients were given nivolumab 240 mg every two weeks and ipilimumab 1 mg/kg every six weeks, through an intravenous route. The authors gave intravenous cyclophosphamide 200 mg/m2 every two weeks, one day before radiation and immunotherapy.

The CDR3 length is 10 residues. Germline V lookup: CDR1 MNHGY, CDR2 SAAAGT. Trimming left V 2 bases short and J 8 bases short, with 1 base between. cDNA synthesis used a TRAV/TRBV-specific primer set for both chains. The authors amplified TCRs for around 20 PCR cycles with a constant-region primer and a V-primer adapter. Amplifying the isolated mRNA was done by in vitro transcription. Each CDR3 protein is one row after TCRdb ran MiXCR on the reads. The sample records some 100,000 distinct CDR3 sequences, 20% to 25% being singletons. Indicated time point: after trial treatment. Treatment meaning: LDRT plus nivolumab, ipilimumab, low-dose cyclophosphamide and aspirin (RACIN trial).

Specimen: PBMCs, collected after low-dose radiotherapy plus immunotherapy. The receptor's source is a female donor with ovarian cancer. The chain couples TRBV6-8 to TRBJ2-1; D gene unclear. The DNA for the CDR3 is TGTGCCAGCAGTTACGATGAGCAGTTCTTC. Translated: CASSYDEQFF.